This T cell receptor (beta chain) was sequenced during a study of fetal regulatory T cell absence and autoimmunity. This clone was found a few times. Its cognate antigen is unknown. Germline V lookup: CDR1 LGHNT, CDR2 FRNRAP. V was clipped by 3 bases and J by 6 bases, with 4 bases between them. The CDR3 totals 11 residues. The assay was run at survey level. The method was immunoSEQ multiplex PCR; TCRdb's version includes in-frame clones alone and lacks a portion of them. The data contain 95,000 to 100,000 clones, 72% of them singletons. Notes on the study in general: Broadly similar TRB gene family usage was seen in pancreas and cord blood. Pancreas TCRs were oligoclonally enriched versus cord blood, some clones over 95-fold.

The sequenced material came from pancreas tissue. The rearrangement uses TRBV12-5 and TRBJ2-3; D ambiguous. This TCR came from a male donor with IPEX syndrome. CDR3 residues: CASGLRDTQYF. CDR3 DNA sequence: TGTGCTAGTGGTTTAAGGGATACGCAGTATTTT.